Listed here is a single TCR beta chain. RNA was extracted with the RNeasy kit, and a quantity of about 0.45 to 1 ug was reverse transcribed using random hexamers. Each CDR3 protein gets one entry after TCRdb re-called the immunoSEQ multiplex PCR reads with MiXCR. The data contain roughly 200,000 distinct CDR3 sequences, approximately 94% of them seen just once; the ten biggest clones take up 0.1% to 0.13%. The sample is drawn from a study of CD8 T cells in Susac syndrome. Sequencing of TCR beta, carried out with a high-throughput approach, was applied to CD8+ and CD4+ T cells from the blood. The specimen sequenced was CD4+ T cells from PBMCs. The source of this sequence is a human donor with Susac syndrome.

The CDR3 spells CASSQVQGSGYTF. The CDR3 DNA follows: TGTGCCAGCAGCCAAGTTCAGGGAAGTGGCTACACCTTC. The V and J genes are TRBV3-1 and TRBJ1-2, with a possible D match to TRBD1 (5 bases). V lost 1 base and J 7 bases, leaving 10 bases between the germline ends. Germline V gives CDR1 LGHDT, CDR2 YNNKEL (reference sequence). The CDR3 is 13 residues long.